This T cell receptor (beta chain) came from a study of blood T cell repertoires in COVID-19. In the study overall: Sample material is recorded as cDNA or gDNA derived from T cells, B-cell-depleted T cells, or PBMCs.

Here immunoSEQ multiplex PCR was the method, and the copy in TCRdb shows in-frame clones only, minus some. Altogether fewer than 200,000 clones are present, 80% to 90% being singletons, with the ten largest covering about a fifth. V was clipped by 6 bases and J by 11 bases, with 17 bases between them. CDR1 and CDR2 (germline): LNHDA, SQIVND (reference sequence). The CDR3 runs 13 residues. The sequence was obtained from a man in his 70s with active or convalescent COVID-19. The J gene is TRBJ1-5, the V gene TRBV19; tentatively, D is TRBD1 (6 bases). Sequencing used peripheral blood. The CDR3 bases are TGTGCCAGTAGCCCTGGACAGTTCATGTCCCAGCATTTT. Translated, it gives CASSPGQFMSQHF.